The rows below give T cell receptor beta chains drawn from one sample of a study of technical replicates of blood from several donors. Assay: immunoSEQ multiplex PCR; the TCRdb copy retains only in-frame clones and omits some. The sample carries approximately 73,000 clones, 93% recorded once. The sequenced sample consisted of T cells isolated from PBMCs. The receptor source for this set is a human donor in good health. CDR3s include the opening cysteine and the closing phenylalanine or tryptophan.

TRBJ2-7 | TRBV11-2 | CASTSTSGRVYEQYF
TRBJ1-2 | TRBV14 | CASSDDDSGAYGYTF
TRBJ1-2 | TRBV6-1 | CASSEGANGYTF
TRBJ2-2 | TRBV2 | CATPLPGQEKNTGELFF
TRBJ1-1 | TRBV11-3 | CASSLLGTGNTEAFF
TRBJ2-1 | TRBV9 | CASSGNRGRRNEQFF
TRBJ1-1 | TRBV6-1 | CASSGRVNTEAFF
TRBJ1-2 | TRBV28 | CASSPPRGYGYTF
TRBJ1-2 | TRBV6-6 | CASSYDGNYGYTF
TRBJ1-5 | TRBV2 | CASRQGARQPQHF
TRBJ2-5 | TRBV5-4 | CASSRRQYQETQYF
TRBJ2-1 | TRBV30 | CAWAGGQTVVQFF
TRBJ2-1 | TRBV6-4 | CASSDSPGTSAVDGQFF
TRBJ2-1 | TRBV29-1 | CSVVYGANSGNEQFF
TRBJ2-1 | TRBV11-2 | CASSPVLAGHNEQFF
TRBJ1-5 | TRBV28 | CASRQGSQPQHF
TRBJ2-7 | TRBV5-1 | CASSLGGYEQYF
TRBJ2-7 | TRBV6-5 | CASKSSGYEQYF
TRBJ2-2 | TRBV2 | CASRAGQGLTGELFF
TRBJ2-5 | TRBV6-5 | CASSSKTSFQETQYF
TRBJ2-3 | TRBV28 | CASSFRGSDTQYF
TRBJ1-6 | TRBV11-1 | CASSLDRLNSPLHF
TRBJ2-3 | TRBV15 | CATSRERQGLVVGTDTQYF
TRBJ1-1 | TRBV10-3 | CAISDRGMNTEAFF
TRBJ1-5 | TRBV6-5 | CASRQGNQPQHF
TRBJ1-2 | TRBV28 | CALQDRDHYGYTF
TRBJ2-2 | TRBV4-2 | CASSQDSLNTGELFF
TRBJ2-4 | TRBV4-1 | CASSQDRGMAKNIQYF
TRBJ2-5 | TRBV9 | CASSVDGGETQYF